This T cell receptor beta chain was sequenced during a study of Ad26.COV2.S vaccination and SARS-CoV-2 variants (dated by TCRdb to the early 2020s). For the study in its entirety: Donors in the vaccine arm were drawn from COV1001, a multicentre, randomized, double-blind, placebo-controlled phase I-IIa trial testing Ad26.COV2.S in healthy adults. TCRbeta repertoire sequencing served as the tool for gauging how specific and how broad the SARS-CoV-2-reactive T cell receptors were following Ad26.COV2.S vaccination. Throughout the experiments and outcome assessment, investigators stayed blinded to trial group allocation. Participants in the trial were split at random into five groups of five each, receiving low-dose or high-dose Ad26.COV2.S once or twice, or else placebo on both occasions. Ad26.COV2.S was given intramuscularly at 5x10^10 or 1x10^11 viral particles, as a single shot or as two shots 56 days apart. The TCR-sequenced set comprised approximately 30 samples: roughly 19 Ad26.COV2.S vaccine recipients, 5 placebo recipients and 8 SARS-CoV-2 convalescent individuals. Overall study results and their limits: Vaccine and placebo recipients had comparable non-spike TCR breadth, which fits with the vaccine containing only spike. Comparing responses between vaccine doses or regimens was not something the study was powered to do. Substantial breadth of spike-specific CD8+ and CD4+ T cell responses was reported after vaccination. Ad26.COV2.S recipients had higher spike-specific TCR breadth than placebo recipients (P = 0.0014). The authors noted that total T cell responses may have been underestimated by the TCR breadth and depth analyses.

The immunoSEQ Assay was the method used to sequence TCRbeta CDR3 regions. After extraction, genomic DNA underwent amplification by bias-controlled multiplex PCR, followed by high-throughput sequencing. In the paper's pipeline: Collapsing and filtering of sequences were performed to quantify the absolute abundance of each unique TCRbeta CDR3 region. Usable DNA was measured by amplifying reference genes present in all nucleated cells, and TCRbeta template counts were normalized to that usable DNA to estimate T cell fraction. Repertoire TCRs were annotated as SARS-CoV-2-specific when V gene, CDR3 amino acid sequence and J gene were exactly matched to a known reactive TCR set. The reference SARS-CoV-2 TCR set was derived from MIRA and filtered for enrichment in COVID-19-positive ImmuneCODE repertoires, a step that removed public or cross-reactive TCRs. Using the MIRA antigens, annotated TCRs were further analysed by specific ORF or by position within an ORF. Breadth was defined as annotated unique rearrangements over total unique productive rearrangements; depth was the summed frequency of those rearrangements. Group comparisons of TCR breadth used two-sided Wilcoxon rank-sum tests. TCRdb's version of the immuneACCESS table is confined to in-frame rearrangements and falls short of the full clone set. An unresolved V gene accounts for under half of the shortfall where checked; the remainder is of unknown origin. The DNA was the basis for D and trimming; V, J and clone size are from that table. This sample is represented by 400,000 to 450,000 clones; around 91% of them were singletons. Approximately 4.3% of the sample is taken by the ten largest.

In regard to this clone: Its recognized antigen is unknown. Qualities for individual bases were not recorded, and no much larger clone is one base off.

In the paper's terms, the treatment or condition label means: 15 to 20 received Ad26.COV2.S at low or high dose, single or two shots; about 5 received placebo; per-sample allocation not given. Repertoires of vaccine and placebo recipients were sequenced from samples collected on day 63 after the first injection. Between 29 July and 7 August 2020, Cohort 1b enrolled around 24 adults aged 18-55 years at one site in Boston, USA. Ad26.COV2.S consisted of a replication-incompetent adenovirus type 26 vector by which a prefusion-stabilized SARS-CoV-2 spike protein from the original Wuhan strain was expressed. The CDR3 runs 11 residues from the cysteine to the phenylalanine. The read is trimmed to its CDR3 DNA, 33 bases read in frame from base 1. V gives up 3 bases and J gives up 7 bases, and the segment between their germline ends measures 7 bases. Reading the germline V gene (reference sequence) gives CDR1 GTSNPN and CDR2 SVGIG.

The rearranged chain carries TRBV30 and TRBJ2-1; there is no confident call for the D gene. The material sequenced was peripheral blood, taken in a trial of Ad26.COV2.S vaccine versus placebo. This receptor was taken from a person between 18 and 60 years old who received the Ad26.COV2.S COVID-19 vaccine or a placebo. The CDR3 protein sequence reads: CAWSALNEQFF. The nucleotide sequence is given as TGTGCCTGGAGCGCTCTAAATGAGCAGTTCTTC.